This T cell receptor (beta chain) was retrieved from a study of CD8 T cells in Susac syndrome. CDR1 and CDR2 (germline): SQVTM, ANQGSEA. V was clipped by 7 bases and J by 0 bases, with 10 bases between them. CDR3 length equals 13 residues. With random hexamers, roughly 0.45 to 1 ug RNA was reverse transcribed. TCRdb fed the immunoSEQ multiplex PCR reads into MiXCR, producing one record per CDR3 protein. This table has 200,000 or so distinct CDR3 sequences, approximately 94% appearing once. This sequence originates from a human donor with Susac syndrome. The specimen sequenced was CD4+ T cells from PBMCs. The chain uses TRBV29-1 and TRBJ1-5; tentative D call: TRBD1 (5 bases). The CDR3 reads CSAGTSSNQPQHF. The CDR3 region has the DNA TGCAGCGCAGGGACGTCTAGCAATCAGCCCCAGCATTTT. Full variable domain (rest looked up from reference TRBV29-1 and TRBJ1-5): SAVISQKPSRDICQRGTSLTIQCQVDSQVTMMFWYRQQPGQSLTLIATANQGSEATYESGFVIDKFPISRPNLTFSTLTVSNMSPEDSSIYLCSAGTSSNQPQHFGDGTRLSIL.